Detailed here is one T cell receptor (beta chain). What it binds is not known. The ends were cut back, 7 bases at V and 6 bases at J, with 15 bases in the middle. CDR1 SGHAT and CDR2 FQNNGV come from the germline V gene. CDR3 length equals 13 residues. TCRdb's table, derived via immunoSEQ multiplex PCR, lists solely in-frame clones and lacks some. The repertoire holds roughly 120,000 clones, with more than 75% as singletons. The data stem from a study of cytomegalovirus exposure and HLA in healthy donors. Overall study findings and caveats: Among TCR beta chains, those listed as cytomegalovirus-associated numbered roughly 150.

The sequence was collected from a man aged 18 to 30 in good health and CMV-seronegative. The rearrangement uses TRBV11-2 and TRBJ1-1; D is possibly TRBD1 (6 bases). The specimen was PBMCs. The CDR3 region has the DNA TGTGCCAGCAAGGTAGGGGGTATCGCTGAAGCTTTCTTT. Translated, it gives CASKVGGIAEAFF.